These 8 T cell receptor beta chains came from one sample sequenced in a study of CD8+CD57+ T cells in acquired aplastic anemia. According to the study, genomic DNA was the template for TCR beta VDJ and CDR3 profiling. TCRdb re-derived calls from the reads in MiXCR, one entry per CDR3 protein. The sample has about 240,000 distinct CDR3 sequences, approximately 45% seen once. The patients chosen for sequencing had shown expansion of CD8+CD57+ cells (detected by flow cytometry). The sequencing sample was made of sorted CD4+, CD8+, or CD8+CD57+ T cells (not recorded which) from PBMCs. The origin of the receptors is a human donor with aplastic anemia.

This clonotype was counted many times. The V call is TRBV20-1, the J call TRBJ1-5, with 7 bases lining up with TRBD1. This CDR3 spans 16 amino acids. Per germline, CDR1 DFQATT and CDR2 SNEGSKA (reference sequence). V was pared by 4 bases and J by 3 bases, with 12 bases of the junction left unmatched. CDR3 amino acids: CSAIFSGQANNQPQHF. DNA of the CDR3: TGCAGTGCTATTTTTTCAGGACAGGCCAACAATCAGCCCCAGCATTTT.

Note on this clonotype: A much bigger clone sits one base away, suggesting this may be a read error. The CDR3: CASSQGTSGGTDTQYF. CDR3 DNA: TGTGCCAGCAGCCAGGGGACTAGCGGGGGCACAGATACGCAGTATTTT. This sequence joins TRBV7-9 and TRBJ2-3; 13 bases align to TRBD2. The CDR3 spans 16 residues. From germline, CDR1 is SEHNR and CDR2 FQNEAQ (reference sequence). The V segment lost 5 bases and the J segment 1 base; nucleotides outside the gene matches: 3.

The chain joins TRBV28 to TRBJ2-7, with 9 bases aligning to TRBD1. V lost 3 bases to trimming and J lost 0 bases; unmatched junction nucleotides: 9. CDR1 is MDHEN, CDR2 SYDVKM, per germline. The CDR3 length is 17 residues. As DNA, the CDR3 is TGTGCCAGCAGTTTGGATGTCGCGGGACAGGGCTCCTACGAGCAGTACTTC. Protein sequence: CASSLDVAGQGSYEQYF.

With regard to this clonotype: One junction end does not reproduce the germline sequence, and a read error may be involved. The chain joins TRBV20-1 to TRBJ1-6, with TRBD1 identical over 7 bases. CDR1 is DFQATT and CDR2 is SNEGSKA in the germline V gene (reference sequence). The CDR3 covers 15 residues. CDR3 region: CSAPDRAFYNSPLHF. For the CDR3, the DNA is TGCAGTGCCCCTGACAGGGCCTTCTATAATTCACCCCTTCACTTT.

This chain connects TRBV9 to TRBJ2-1, with D maybe TRBD2 (5 bases). Germline V gene sequence: CDR1 SGDLS, CDR2 YYNGEE. The CDR3 is 14 amino acids. V lost 4 bases and J 6 bases, leaving 14 bases between the germline ends. The CDR3 sequence is CASSPSTTGNEQFF. The CDR3, as DNA: TGTGCCAGCAGCCCTAGCACCACTGGCAATGAGCAGTTCTTC.

V usage is TRBV6-2 or TRBV6-3 and J usage is TRBJ2-7; no firm D call. The CDR3 extends over 14 amino acids. Germline CDR1 MNHEY, CDR2 SVGEGT. The V end was cut by 0 bases, the J end by 0 bases, with 6 bases between. CDR3: CASSYSWGSYEQYF. DNA of the CDR3: TGTGCCAGCAGTTACTCGTGGGGCTCCTACGAGCAGTACTTC.

V gene TRBV7-3 combines with J gene TRBJ2-4, with a tentative D call TRBD2 (6 bases). This CDR3 region has 15 residues. V shed 6 bases and J shed 0 bases, with 12 bases lying between them. The germline V gene encodes CDR1 SGHTA and CDR2 FQGTGA. CDR3 DNA sequence: TGTGCCAGCAGTGAGGAGGGGAGAGCCAAAAACATTCAGTACTTC. This translates into CASSEEGRAKNIQYF.

The rearrangement links TRBV20-1 to TRBJ1-1; TRBD1 matches 7 bases. Trimming took 0 bases from V and 0 from J; bases not matched to a gene: 4. The CDR3 has 15 amino acids. Germline values: CDR1 DFQATT, CDR2 SNEGSKA (reference sequence). The CDR3 protein is CSAREGTVMNTEAFF. CDR3 nucleotides: TGCAGTGCTAGAGAAGGGACAGTGATGAACACTGAAGCTTTCTTT.